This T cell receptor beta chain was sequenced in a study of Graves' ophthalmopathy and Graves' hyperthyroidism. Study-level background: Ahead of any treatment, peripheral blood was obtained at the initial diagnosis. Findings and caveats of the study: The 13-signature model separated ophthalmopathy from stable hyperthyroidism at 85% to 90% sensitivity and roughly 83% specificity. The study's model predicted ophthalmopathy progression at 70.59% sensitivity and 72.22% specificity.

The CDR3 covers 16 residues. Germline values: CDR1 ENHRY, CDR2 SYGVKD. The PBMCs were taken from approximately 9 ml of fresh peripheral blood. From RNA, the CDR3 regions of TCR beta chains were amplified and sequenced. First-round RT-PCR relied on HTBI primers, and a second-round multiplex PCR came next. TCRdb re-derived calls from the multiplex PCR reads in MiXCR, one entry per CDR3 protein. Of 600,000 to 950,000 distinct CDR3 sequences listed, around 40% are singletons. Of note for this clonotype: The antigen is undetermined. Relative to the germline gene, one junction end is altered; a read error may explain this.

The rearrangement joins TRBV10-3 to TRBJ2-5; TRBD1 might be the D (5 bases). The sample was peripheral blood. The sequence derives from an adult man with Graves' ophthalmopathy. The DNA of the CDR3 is TGTGCCAGCAGTGCCCGGGTGACAGTGATACAAGAGACCCAGTACTTC. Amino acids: CASSARVTVIQETQYF.